Shown below are 3 T cell receptor beta chains from a single sample sequenced in a study of blood T cell repertoires in COVID-19. Only in-frame clones appear in the TCRdb table, and some are missing; sequencing was by immunoSEQ multiplex PCR. This table holds some 100,000 clones, roughly 88% found once. Material for sequencing was peripheral blood. Source of these receptors: an older woman with acute or convalescent COVID-19.

J is TRBJ2-2 and V is TRBV6-2 or TRBV6-3; weak D call: TRBD1 (5 bases). Germline CDR1 is MNHEY and CDR2 is SVGEGT. The V and J ends lost 3 bases and 7 bases respectively, with 6 bases between them. The CDR3 spans 12 residues. The CDR3 protein is CASSYQGGELFF. CDR3 nucleotide sequence: TGTGCCAGCAGTTATCAGGGCGGGGAGCTGTTTTTT.

The gene calls are TRBV18 and TRBJ2-1; D ambiguous. With 8 bases removed from V and 4 bases from J, the gap between germline ends came to 12 bases. The CDR3 consists of 13 residues. Per the germline V gene, CDR1 is KGHSH and CDR2 is LQKENI. CDR3 in amino acids: CASHFSPYNEQFF. Written as DNA, the CDR3 is TGTGCCAGCCACTTCTCACCGTACAATGAGCAGTTCTTC.

The J gene is TRBJ2-7, the V gene TRBV5-4, with 8 bases identical to TRBD2. The CDR3 sequence is 15 residues long. With 6 bases clipped from V and 4 bases from J, the junction kept 12 bases outside the gene matches. The V gene's germline CDR1 is SGHNT and CDR2 YYREEE (reference sequence). Written as DNA, the CDR3 is TGTGCCAGCAACATCGGGGGGGCGTCAAAATACGAGCAGTACTTC. Translated, it gives CASNIGGASKYEQYF.